Detailed here is one TCR beta chain. This record belongs to a study of OX40 agonist ivuxolimab in advanced cancers. Study-level information: Patients were under 90% male with ages about 23 to 79, mean roughly 55.

The repertoire was sequenced with immunoSEQ multiplex PCR; TCRdb's copy has only in-frame clones and lacks some. The repertoire consists of about 93,000 clones, with 85% to 95% occurring once and the leading ten covering 2% to 3%. V lost 4 bases, J lost 7 bases, and 5 bases stayed unmatched. Per the germline V gene, CDR1 is MNHEY and CDR2 is SVGAGI. This CDR3 spans 15 amino acids. The receptor was derived from an adult with an advanced solid tumor such as melanoma, head and neck, liver or kidney cancer. Here the sequenced sample was CD4+ or CD8+ T cells sorted from blood, taken in a trial of the OX40 agonist ivuxolimab. The chain couples TRBV6-5 to TRBJ2-2; 11 positions match TRBD1. Written as DNA, the CDR3 is TGTGCCAGCAGTTCCGGGACAGGGGGTCACGGGGAGCTGTTTTTT. It codes for CASSSGTGGHGELFF.